This TCR beta chain was recovered during a study of response to subunit inactivated influenza vaccine. Study-wide findings and caveats: New T cells are recruited in small numbers by each seasonal influenza vaccination, according to the authors' suggestion.

Regarding this clonotype: What it binds is not known.

TCRdb re-derived calls from the RT-PCR reads in MiXCR, one entry per CDR3 protein. The table lists hundreds of thousands of distinct CDR3 sequences, roughly 22% of them singletons, with about 9.4% in the top ten. The source was PBMCs from blood, collected less than 22 months after vaccination. The sequence was obtained from a man aged 50-75 years who received an inactivated influenza vaccine.

The CDR3 DNA reads TGTGCCACCAGTGGGACGGGTAGCAATCAGCCCCAGCATTTT. It yields the protein CATSGTGSNQPQHF. The chain employs TRBV24-1 and TRBJ1-5; unclear D gene. There are 14 residues in the CDR3. V gave up 5 bases and J gave up 0 bases, with 7 bases separating them. Germline V gene lookup returns CDR1 KGHDR and CDR2 SFDVKD.